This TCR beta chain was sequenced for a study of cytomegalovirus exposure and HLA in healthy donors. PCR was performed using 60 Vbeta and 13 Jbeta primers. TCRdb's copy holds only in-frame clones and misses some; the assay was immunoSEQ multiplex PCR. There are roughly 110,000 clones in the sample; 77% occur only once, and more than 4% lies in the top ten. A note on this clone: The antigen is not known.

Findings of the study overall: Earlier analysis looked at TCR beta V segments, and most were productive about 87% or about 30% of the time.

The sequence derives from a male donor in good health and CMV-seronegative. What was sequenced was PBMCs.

Here the CDR3 DNA reads TGTGCCAGCTCACCACGGAGGGAGTGGGACCAAGAGACCCAGTACTTC. It specifies CASSPRREWDQETQYF. The chain uses TRBV18 and TRBJ2-5, with D maybe TRBD2 (6 bases). The CDR3 covers 16 residues. V was pared by 1 base and J by 0 bases, with 12 bases between. CDR1 is KGHSH, CDR2 LQKENI, per germline.